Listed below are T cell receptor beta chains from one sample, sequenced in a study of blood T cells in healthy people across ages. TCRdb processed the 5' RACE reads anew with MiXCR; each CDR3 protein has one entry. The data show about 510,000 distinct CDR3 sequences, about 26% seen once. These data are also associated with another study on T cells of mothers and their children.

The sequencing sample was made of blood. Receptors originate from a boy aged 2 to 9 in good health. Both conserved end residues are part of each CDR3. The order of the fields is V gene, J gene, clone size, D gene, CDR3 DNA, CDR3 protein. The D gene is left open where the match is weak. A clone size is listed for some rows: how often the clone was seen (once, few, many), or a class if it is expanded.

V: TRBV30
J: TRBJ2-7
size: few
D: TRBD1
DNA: TGTGCCTGGAGTTATGGGACAGGGAGTCCCTACGAGCAGTACTTC
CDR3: CAWSYGTGSPYEQYF

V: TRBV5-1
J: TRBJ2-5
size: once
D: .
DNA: TGCGCCAGTGGGGCATTGACGAACGGGCAGTACTTC
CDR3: CASGALTNGQYF

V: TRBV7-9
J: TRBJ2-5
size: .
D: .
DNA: TGTGCCAGCAGCTTAGGTTGGGCCAGGGAAGGGACCCAGTACTTC
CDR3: CASSLGWAREGTQYF

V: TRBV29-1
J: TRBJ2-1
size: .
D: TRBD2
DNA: TGCAGCGCCGTGAAGGGACTAGCGGGAGGGGAGCAGTTCTTC
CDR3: CSAVKGLAGGEQFF

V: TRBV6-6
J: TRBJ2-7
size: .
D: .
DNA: TGTGCCAGCAGTTTTCGAGGGGGAAGCTCCTACGAGCAGTACTTC
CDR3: CASSFRGGSSYEQYF

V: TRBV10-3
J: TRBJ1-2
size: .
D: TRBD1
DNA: TGTGCCATCACGGGGACAGGGGTTGGTGGCTACACCTTC
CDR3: CAITGTGVGGYTF

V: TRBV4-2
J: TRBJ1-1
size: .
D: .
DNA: TGTGCCAGCAGCCAAGATTGGAGGGGACTTGAAGCTTTCTTT
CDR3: CASSQDWRGLEAFF

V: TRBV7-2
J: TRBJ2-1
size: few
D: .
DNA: TGTGCCAGCAGCTTGGGGGATGAGCGGTTCTTC
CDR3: CASSLGDERFF

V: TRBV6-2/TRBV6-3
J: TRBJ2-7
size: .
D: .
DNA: TGTGCCAGCAGCCCCCCGGTCGGGCAGGGCCACGAGCAGTACTTC
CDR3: CASSPPVGQGHEQYF

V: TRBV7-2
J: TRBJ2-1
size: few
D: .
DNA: TGTGCCAGCAGCCAATACAGGAATGAGCAGTTCTTC
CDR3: CASSQYRNEQFF

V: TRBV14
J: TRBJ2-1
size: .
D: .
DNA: TGTGCCAGCAGCCACAAGGCGGGATGGTACAATGAGCAGTTCTTC
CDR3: CASSHKAGWYNEQFF

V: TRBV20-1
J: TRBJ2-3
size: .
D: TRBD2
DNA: TGCAGTGCTGGTAGCGGGGTCACAGATACGCAGTATTTT
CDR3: CSAGSGVTDTQYF

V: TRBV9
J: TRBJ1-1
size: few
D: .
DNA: TGTGCCAGCAGCGTAGGAGTAGGGGTAGGGACTGAAGCTTTCTTT
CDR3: CASSVGVGVGTEAFF

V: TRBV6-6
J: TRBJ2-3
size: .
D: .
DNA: TGTGCCAGCAGTTACTCGGGGGGGCGCGTCTCAGATACGCAGTATTTT
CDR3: CASSYSGGRVSDTQYF

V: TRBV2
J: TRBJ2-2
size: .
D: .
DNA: TGTGCCAGCAGTGAATCGGATGGGTCAGGGATCGCCGGGGAGCTGTTTTTT
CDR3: CASSESDGSGIAGELFF

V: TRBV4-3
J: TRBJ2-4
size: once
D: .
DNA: TGCGCCAGCAGCCAAGACTTGGGAAAGGCCATTCAGTACTTC
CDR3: CASSQDLGKAIQYF

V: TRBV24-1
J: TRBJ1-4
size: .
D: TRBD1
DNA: TGTGCCACCAGTGATTCTACCGGGACAGGGAATGAAAAACTGTTTTTT
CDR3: CATSDSTGTGNEKLFF

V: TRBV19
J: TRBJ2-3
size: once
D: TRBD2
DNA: TGTGCCAGTACCAAGGGACTAGCGAAAGATACGCAGTATTTT
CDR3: CASTKGLAKDTQYF

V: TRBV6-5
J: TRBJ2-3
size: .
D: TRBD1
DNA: TGTGCCAGCAGGCCTGGACAGGGTCAAACGCAGTATTTT
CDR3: CASRPGQGQTQYF

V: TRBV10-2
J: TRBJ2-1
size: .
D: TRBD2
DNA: TGCGCCAGCAGTGAGAGGGCTAGCGGGAGGACCGGGTACAATGAGCAGTTCTTC
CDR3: CASSERASGRTGYNEQFF

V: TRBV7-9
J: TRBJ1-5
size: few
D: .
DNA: TGTGCCAGCAGCTTAGCGGCAGGGTCGTTTGGGGTCAATCAGCCCCAGCATTTT
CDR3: CASSLAAGSFGVNQPQHF

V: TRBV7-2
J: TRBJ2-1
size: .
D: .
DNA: TGTGCCAGCAGTACCTTGCCAGGAAATGAGCAGTTCTTC
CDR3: CASSTLPGNEQFF

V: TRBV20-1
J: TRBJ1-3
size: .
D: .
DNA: TGCAGTGCTAGTCCCAGGGGAAACAGTGGAAACACCATATATTTT
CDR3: CSASPRGNSGNTIYF

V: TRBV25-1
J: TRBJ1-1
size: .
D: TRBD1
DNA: TGTGCCAGCAGTGCCACTTCGGGACAGGGGGCGTCGAACACTGAAGCTTTCTTT
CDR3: CASSATSGQGASNTEAFF

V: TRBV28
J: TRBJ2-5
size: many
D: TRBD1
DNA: TGTGCCAGCACCTTAGACAGGGCGTGGACCCAGTACTTC
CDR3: CASTLDRAWTQYF

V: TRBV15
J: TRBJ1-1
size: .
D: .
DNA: TGTGCCACCAGCAGAGGTGAGGGTTCGGCCACTGAAGCTTTCTTT
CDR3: CATSRGEGSATEAFF

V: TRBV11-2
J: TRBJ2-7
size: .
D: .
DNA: TGTGCCAGCAGCTTAGCTAGCGCCCGATTCTCCTACGAGCAGTACTTC
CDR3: CASSLASARFSYEQYF

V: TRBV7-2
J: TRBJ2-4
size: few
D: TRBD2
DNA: TGTGCCAGCAGCTTAGACCCCCCAGCGGGAGGAGGAAACATTCAGTACTTC
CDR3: CASSLDPPAGGGNIQYF

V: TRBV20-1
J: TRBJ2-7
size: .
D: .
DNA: TGCAGTGCTACAAGAGACAACTCCTACGAGCAGTACTTC
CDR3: CSATRDNSYEQYF

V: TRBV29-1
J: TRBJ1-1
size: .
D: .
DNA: TGCAGCGTTGGAGGTTCCGTGGGGAACACTGAAGCTTTCTTT
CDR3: CSVGGSVGNTEAFF

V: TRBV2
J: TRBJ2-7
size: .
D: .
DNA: TGTGCCACGGGACGGAACTACGAGCAGTACTTC
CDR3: CATGRNYEQYF

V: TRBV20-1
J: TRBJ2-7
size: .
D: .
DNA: TGCAGTGCTATCGGATCCGGGGACAACACCTACGAGCAGTACTTC
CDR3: CSAIGSGDNTYEQYF

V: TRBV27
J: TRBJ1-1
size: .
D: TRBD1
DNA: TGTGCCAGCAGTTTATATCCCCCGGGACAGGGGAACACTGAAGCTTTCTTT
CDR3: CASSLYPPGQGNTEAFF

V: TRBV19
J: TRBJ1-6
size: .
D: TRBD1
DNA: TGTGCCAGTAGACCAACGCAGGGGGCGTCTAATTCACCCCTCCACTTT
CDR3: CASRPTQGASNSPLHF

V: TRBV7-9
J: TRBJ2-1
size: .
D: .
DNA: TGTGCCAGCAGCTTCCCCAACATCCCGGGCCACAATGAGCAGTTCTTC
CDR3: CASSFPNIPGHNEQFF

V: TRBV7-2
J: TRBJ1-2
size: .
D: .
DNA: TGTGCCAGCAGCACCAGTCCCGTTGGCTACACCTTC
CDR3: CASSTSPVGYTF

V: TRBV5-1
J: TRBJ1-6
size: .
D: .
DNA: TGCGCCAGCAGCTTGTGGGGGACTGAGGATTCACCCCTCCACTTT
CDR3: CASSLWGTEDSPLHF

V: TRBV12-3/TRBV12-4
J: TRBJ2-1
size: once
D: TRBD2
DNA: TGTGCCAGCAGTGGGACTAGTGGAAGCTATGAGCAGTTCTTC
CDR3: CASSGTSGSYEQFF

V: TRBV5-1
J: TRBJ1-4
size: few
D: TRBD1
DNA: TGCGCCAGCGGGTTGGGACAGGGAGGTGAAAAACTGTTTTTT
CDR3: CASGLGQGGEKLFF

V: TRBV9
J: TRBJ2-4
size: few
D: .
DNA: TGTGCCAGCAGCGCTTCATGGGGGGACCCTCAGTACTTC
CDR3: CASSASWGDPQYF

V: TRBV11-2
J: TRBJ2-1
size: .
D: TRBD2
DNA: TGTGCCAGCCACCCAGGGACTAGCGGCAAGAATGAGCAGTTCTTC
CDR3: CASHPGTSGKNEQFF

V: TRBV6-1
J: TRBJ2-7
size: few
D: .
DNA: TGTGCCAGCAGTTTCACCGGGGCCTGGGAGCAGTACTTC
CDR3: CASSFTGAWEQYF

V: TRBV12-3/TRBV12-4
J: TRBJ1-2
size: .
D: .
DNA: TGTGCCAGCAGTCTCTCCCAAGACTATGGCTACACCTTC
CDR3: CASSLSQDYGYTF

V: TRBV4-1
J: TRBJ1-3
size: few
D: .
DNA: TGCGCCAGCAGCCAGGGATTACAATCTGGAAACACCATATATTTT
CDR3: CASSQGLQSGNTIYF

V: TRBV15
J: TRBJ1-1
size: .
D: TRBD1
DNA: TGTGCCACCAGCAGGTTACAGGGGACCGAAGCTTTCTTT
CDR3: CATSRLQGTEAFF

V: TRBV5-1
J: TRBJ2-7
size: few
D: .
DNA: TGCGCCAGCAGCTTGGCTCGGGGCGGGGAGCAGTACTTC
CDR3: CASSLARGGEQYF

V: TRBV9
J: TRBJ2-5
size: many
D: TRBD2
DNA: TGTGCCAGCAGGACCGTAGCGGGAGAGTTAGATCAAGAGACCCAGTACTTC
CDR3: CASRTVAGELDQETQYF

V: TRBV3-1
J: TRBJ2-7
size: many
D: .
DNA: TGCGGGGGTCTCCACGAGCAGTACTTC
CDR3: CGGLHEQYF

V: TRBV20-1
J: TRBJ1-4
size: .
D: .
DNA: TGCAGTGCTAGAGAGACAGTGAACGAAAAACTGTTTTTT
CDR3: CSARETVNEKLFF

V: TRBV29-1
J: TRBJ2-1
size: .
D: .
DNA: TGCAGCGTTGACCTCGAAACAAACTACAATGAGCAGTTCTTC
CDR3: CSVDLETNYNEQFF

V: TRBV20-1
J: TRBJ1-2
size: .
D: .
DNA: TGCAGTGCTTACGCGAGAGGTGACTATGGCTACACCTTC
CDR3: CSAYARGDYGYTF

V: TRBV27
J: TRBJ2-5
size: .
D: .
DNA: TGTGCCAGCCGTGTTGGAAGGAGCGAGGAGACCCAGTACTTC
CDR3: CASRVGRSEETQYF

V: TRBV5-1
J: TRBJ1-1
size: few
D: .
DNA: TGCGCCAGCAGCTTGAGCAGGGAGATGAACACTGAAGCTTTCTTT
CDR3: CASSLSREMNTEAFF

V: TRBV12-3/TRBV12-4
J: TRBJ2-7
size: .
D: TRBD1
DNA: TGTGCCAGCAGTTTAGGGACAGGCCAATACGAGCAGTACTTC
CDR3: CASSLGTGQYEQYF

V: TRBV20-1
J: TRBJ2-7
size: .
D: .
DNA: TGCAGTGCCCTCCATGGGAGCGGCACCTACGAGCAGTACTTC
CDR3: CSALHGSGTYEQYF

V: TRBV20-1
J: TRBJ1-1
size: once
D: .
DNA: TGCAGTGCTAGTGGGGGCCGCGGGGAGACTGAAGCTTTCTTT
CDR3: CSASGGRGETEAFF

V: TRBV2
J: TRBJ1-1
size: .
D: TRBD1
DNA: TGTGCCTTAAACCGGGACAGGTCATTCAGCACTGAAGCTTTCTTT
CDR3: CALNRDRSFSTEAFF

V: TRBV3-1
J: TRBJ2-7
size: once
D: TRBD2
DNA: TGTGCCAGCAGCCAAGAGTTGACTAGCGGGGCCTACGAGCAGTACTTC
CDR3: CASSQELTSGAYEQYF

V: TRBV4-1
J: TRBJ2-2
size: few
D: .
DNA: TGCGCCAGCAGTAAGCTCGGGGAGCTGTTTTTT
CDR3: CASSKLGELFF

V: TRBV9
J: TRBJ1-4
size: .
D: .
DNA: TGTGCCAGCGGCAGCGGGTCAGGGTTTAATGAAAAACTGTTTTTT
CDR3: CASGSGSGFNEKLFF